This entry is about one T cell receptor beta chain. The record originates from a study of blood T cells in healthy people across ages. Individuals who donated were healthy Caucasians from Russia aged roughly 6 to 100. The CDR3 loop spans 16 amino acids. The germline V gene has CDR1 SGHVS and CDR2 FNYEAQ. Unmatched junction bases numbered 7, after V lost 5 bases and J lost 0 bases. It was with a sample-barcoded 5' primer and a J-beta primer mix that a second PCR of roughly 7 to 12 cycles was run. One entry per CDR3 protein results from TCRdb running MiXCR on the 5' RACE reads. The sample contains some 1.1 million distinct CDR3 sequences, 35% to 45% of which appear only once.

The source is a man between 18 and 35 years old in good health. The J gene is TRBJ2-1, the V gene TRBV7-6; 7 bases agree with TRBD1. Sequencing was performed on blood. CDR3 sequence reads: CASSPTGSSSYNEQFF. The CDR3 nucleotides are TGTGCCAGCAGCCCGACAGGGTCATCCTCCTACAATGAGCAGTTCTTC.